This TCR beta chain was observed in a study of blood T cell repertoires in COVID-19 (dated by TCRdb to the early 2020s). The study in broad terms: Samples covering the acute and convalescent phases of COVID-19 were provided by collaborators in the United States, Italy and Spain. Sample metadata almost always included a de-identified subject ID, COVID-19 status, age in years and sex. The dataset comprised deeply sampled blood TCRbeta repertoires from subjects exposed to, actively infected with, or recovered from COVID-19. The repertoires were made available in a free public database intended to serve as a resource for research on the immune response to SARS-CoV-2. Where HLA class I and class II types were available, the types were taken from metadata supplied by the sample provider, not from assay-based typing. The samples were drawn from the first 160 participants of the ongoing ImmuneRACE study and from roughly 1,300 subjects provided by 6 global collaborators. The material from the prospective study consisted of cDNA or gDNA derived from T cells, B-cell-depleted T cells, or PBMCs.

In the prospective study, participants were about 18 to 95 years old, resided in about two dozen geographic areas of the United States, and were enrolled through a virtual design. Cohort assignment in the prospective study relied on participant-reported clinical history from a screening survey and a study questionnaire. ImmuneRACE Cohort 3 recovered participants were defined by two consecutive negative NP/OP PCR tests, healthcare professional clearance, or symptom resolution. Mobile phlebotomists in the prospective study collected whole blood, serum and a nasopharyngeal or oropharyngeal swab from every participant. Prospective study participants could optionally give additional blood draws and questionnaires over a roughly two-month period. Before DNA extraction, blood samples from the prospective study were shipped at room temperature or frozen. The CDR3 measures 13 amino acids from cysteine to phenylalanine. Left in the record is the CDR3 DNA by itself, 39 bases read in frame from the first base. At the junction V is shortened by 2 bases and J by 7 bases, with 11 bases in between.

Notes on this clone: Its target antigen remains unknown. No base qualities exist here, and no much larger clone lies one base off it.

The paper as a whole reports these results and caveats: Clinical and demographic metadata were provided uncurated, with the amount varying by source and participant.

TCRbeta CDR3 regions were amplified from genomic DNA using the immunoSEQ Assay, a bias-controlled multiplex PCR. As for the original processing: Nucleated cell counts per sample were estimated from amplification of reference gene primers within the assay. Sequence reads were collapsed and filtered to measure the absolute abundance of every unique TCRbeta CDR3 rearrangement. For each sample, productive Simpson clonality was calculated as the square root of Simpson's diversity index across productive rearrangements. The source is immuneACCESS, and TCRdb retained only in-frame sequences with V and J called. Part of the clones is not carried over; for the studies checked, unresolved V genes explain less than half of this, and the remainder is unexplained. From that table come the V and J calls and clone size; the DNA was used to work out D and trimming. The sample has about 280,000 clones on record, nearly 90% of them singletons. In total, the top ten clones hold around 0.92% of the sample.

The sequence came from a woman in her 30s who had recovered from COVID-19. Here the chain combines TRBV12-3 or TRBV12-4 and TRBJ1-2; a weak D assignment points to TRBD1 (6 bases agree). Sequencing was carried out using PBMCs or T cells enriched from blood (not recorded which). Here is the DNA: TGTGCCAGCAGTTTAATGGGGGCAGGTGGCTACACCTTC. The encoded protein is CASSLMGAGGYTF.